This T cell receptor (beta chain) was sequenced during a study of blood T cell repertoires in COVID-19. For the study at large: Whether acute or convalescent, the COVID-19 samples came from the United States, Italy and Spain. PBMCs, B-cell-depleted T cells, or T cells provided the cDNA or gDNA that made up the material.

Study processing details: The authors estimated nucleated cell counts from reference gene primer amplification. Profiling relied on immunoSEQ multiplex PCR, and the TCRdb table lists in-frame clones only, not all of them. From that table come the V and J calls and clone size; the DNA was used to work out D and trimming. The sample consists of some 140,000 clones, 75% to 90% of them appearing once. V gave up 4 bases and J gave up 5 bases; unmatched junction bases: 18. Germline V gives CDR1 SGHTA, CDR2 FQGNSA. The CDR3 loop spans 18 amino acids. This TCR was recovered from a man aged 50 or older with active or convalescent COVID-19. The rearrangement links TRBV7-2 to TRBJ2-5, with 8 nucleotides matching TRBD2. Sequenced input: peripheral blood. CDR3 nucleotide sequence: TGTGCCAGCAGCTCTAGGGCGACTCCGGGACTAGGGGGGGAGACCCAGTACTTC. This translates into CASSSRATPGLGGETQYF.